The text below deals with one T cell receptor (beta chain). Its specificity is unknown. PCR was performed using 60 Vbeta and 13 Jbeta primers. The data were produced by immunoSEQ multiplex PCR, yet TCRdb's version contains in-frame clones alone and is incomplete. The repertoire holds 30,000 to 40,000 clones, with 60% to 70% as singletons. This sample stems from a study of cytomegalovirus exposure and HLA in healthy donors. Study as a whole: As released early, the data held roughly 85 million unique TCRs from HLA-typed donors. Study-level points and caveats: It was 160 or so TCR beta chains that were listed as cytomegalovirus-associated. Presence/absence comparisons presumed near-even sequencing depth among donors. TCR beta chain V- and J-gene trimming was linked, in a later analysis, to a missense variant in DCLRE1C.

CDR1 and CDR2 from the germline V gene are SGHAT and FQNNGV. The CDR3 length is 13 residues. With V trimmed by 6 bases and J by 1 base, 1 base remained unmatched. The sample was PBMCs. The V and J genes are TRBV11-2 and TRBJ1-1; 8 bases line up with TRBD1. The receptor was derived from a man aged 40-49 years in good health and CMV-seronegative. The CDR3 sequence is CASRGQGNTEAFF. CDR3 DNA: TGTGCCAGCAGAGGACAGGGGAACACTGAAGCTTTCTTT.